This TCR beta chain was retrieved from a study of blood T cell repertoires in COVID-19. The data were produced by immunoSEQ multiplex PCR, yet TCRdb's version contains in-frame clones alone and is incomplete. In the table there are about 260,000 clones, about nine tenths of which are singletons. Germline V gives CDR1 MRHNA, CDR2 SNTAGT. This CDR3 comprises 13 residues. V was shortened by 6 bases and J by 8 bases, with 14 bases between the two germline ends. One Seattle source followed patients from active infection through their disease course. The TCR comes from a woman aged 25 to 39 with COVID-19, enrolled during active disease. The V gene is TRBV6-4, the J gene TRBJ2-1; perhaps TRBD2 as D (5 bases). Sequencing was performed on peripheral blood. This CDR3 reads CASSAEPGDEQFF. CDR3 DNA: TGTGCCAGCAGCGCGGAGCCCGGGGATGAGCAGTTCTTC.